This TCR beta chain derives from a study of human T cells and chemical hapten exposure. Study outcomes and limitations: There was no change with DPC sensitization in TCRs above 1 in 1000 frequency. Donors, who had alopecia, may show an immune response that differs from healthy people's.

Trimming pared 0 bases from V and 4 bases from J, leaving 7 bases between. From germline, CDR1 is MNHNS and CDR2 SASEGT. There are 15 residues in the CDR3. A few counts support this clonotype. What it binds is unknown. Time point denoted: patch test 3, about 24 weeks after DPC sensitization. Treatment specified: therapeutic diphenylcyclopropenone sensitization with weekly scalp DPC. Unfractionated whole blood yielded the extracted total RNA. TCRdb re-called the RACE reads through MiXCR, storing one row per CDR3 protein. The sample lists about 190,000 distinct CDR3 sequences, 20% to 25% occurring once. The sequence was collected from a woman between 40 and 55 years old with alopecia areata. Some clones in this sample may be carry-over from other donors' samples. Sample: whole blood, taken in connection with sensitization to the hapten diphenylcyclopropenone (DPC). The chain couples TRBV6-1 to TRBJ2-6, with D hard to call. The CDR3 region is CASSEASAGANVLTF. The CDR3 region has the DNA TGTGCCAGCAGTGAAGCTTCTGCCGGGGCCAACGTCCTGACTTTC.